This T cell receptor beta chain was identified during a study of blood T cell repertoires in COVID-19. The method was immunoSEQ multiplex PCR; TCRdb's version includes in-frame clones alone and lacks a portion of them. The sample includes about 160,000 clones, 75% to 90% of them seen just once. From germline, CDR1 is KGHSH and CDR2 LQKENI. V lost 2 bases and J 11 bases, leaving 18 bases between the germline ends. The CDR3 contains 14 residues. This chain links TRBV18 with TRBJ1-2; D is perhaps TRBD1 (6 bases). Sequences were obtained from peripheral blood. This TCR was sampled from a human donor with acute or convalescent COVID-19. The donor label of this sample is uncertain. For the CDR3, the DNA is TGTGCCAGCTCACCAGCACAGGGCGGTAGTGGGTACACCTTC. Its protein is CASSPAQGGSGYTF.